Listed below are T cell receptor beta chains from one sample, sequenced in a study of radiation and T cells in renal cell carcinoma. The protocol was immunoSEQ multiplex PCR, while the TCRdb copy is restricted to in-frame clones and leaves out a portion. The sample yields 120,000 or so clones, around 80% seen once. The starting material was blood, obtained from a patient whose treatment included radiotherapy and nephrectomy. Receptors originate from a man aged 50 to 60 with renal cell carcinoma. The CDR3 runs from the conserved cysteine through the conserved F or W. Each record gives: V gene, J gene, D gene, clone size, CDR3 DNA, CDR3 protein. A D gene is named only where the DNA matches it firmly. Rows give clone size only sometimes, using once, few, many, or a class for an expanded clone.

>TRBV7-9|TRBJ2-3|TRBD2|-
TGTGCCAGCAGTTCGTGGGGACTAGCGGGGGGGCAAGGCTCAGATACGCAGTATTTT
CASSSWGLAGGQGSDTQYF
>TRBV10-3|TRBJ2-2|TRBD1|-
TGTGCCATCAGTCCGGGACAGGCGGCCGGGGAGCTGTTTTTT
CAISPGQAAGELFF
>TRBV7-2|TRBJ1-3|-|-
TGTGCCAGCAGCGCCTACGACGATGGAAACACCATATATTTT
CASSAYDDGNTIYF
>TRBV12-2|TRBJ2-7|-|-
TGTGCAAGTCGCTTAGCGGGGTGGCTCTACGAGCAGTACTTC
CASRLAGWLYEQYF
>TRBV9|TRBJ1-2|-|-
TGTGCCAGCAGCGGGGACGTGGGTGGCTACACCTTC
CASSGDVGGYTF
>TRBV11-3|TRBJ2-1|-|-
TGTGCCAGCAGCTCGGGACTTGCCTACAATGAGCAGTTCTTC
CASSSGLAYNEQFF
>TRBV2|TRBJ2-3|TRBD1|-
TGTGCCAGCAGGAATGGACAGGGGGGAAGGTACGCAGATACGCAGTATTTT
CASRNGQGGRYADTQYF
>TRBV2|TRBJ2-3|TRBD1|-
TGTGCCAGCAGTGAGTCGGGACAGGGGGCCGATACGCAGTATTTT
CASSESGQGADTQYF
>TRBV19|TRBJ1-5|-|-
TGTGCCAGTAGTACCCTCGGGTATAGCAATCAGCCCCAGCATTTT
CASSTLGYSNQPQHF
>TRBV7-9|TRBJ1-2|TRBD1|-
TGTGCCAGCAGCCATCAGGGGGCTGGCTACACCTTC
CASSHQGAGYTF
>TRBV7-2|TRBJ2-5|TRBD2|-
TGTGCCAGCAGCTTGTATAGCGGGGGGGCGCCTGGAGAGACCCAGTACTTC
CASSLYSGGAPGETQYF
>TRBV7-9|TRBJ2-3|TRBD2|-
TGTGCCAGCAGCTCGGGACTAGCGGGCACAGATACGCAGTATTTT
CASSSGLAGTDTQYF
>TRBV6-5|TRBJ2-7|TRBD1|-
TGTGCCAGCAGTCGACAGGGTAGCGAGCAGTACTTC
CASSRQGSEQYF
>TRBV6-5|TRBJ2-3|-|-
TGTGCCAGCAGCCGGGACTTTACAGATACGCAGTATTTT
CASSRDFTDTQYF
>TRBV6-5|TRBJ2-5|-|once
TGTGCCAGCAGTTACCAGGGCGCGGAGACCCAGTACTTC
CASSYQGAETQYF
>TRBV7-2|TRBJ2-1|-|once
TGTGCCAGCAGCTTACAGGCCCCCAGCCTTGGCAATGAGCAGTTCTTC
CASSLQAPSLGNEQFF
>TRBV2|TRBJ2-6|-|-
TGTGCCAGCAGCCTGGAGAGTGGGGCCAACGTCCTGACTTTC
CASSLESGANVLTF
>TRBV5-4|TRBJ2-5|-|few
TGTGCCAGCAGCTTGCTGGACGATACGGGGGAGACCCAGTACTTC
CASSLLDDTGETQYF
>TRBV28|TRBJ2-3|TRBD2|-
TGTGCCAGCAGTTTATCGGGGACTAGCAGGGATACGCAGTATTTT
CASSLSGTSRDTQYF
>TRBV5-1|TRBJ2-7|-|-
TGCGCCAGCAGCTTGGAAGGATACTACGAGCAGTACTTC
CASSLEGYYEQYF
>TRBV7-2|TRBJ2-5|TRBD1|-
TGTGCCAGCAGCCCAGGACAGGGTGAACAGACCCAGTACTTC
CASSPGQGEQTQYF
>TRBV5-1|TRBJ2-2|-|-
TGCGCCAGCAGCTTGGTCGTAAGTCCAGGGCACACCGGGGAGCTGTTTTTT
CASSLVVSPGHTGELFF
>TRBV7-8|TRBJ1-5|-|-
TGTGCCAGCAGCTCTAATCGACAGGAGGGGTTCGCCCAGCATTTT
CASSSNRQEGFAQHF
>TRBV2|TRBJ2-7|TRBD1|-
TGTGCCAGCAGTGGGGACAGGGGAAACTACGAGCAGTACTTC
CASSGDRGNYEQYF
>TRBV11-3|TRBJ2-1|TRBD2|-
TGTGCCAGCAGCCCAAGGGTTAGCGGGGGGGCTAATGAGCAGTTCTTC
CASSPRVSGGANEQFF
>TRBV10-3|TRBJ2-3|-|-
TGTGCCACTCACGACGGGGAGCGCACAGATACGCAGTATTTT
CATHDGERTDTQYF
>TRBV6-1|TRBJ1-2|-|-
TGTGCCAGCAGTGAAGCCATGGACAGCAGGGGCTACACCTTC
CASSEAMDSRGYTF
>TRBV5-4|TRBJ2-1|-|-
TGTGCCAGCAGCTTGGTCGAACCCTACAATGAGCAGTTCTTC
CASSLVEPYNEQFF
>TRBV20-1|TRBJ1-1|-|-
TGCAGTGCCACAGGGTTCACTGAAGCTTTCTTT
CSATGFTEAFF
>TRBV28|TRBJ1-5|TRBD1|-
TGTGCCAGCAGCTCCGGGACAGCTAATCAGCCCCAGCATTTT
CASSSGTANQPQHF
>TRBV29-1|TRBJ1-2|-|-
TGCAGCGTGCCGCCCGGGACTAACTATGGCTACACCTTC
CSVPPGTNYGYTF
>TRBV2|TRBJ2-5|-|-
TGTGCCAGCAGTGCCTTCCGCCGTTCAGGCCAGACCCAGTACTTC
CASSAFRRSGQTQYF
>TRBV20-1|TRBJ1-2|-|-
TGCAGTAGCGTTAACTATGGCTACACCTTC
CSSVNYGYTF
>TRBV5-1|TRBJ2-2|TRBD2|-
TGCGCCAGCAGCTTCAGCGGGGGCACCGGGGAGCTGTTTTTT
CASSFSGGTGELFF
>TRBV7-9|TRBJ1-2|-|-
TGTGCCAGCAGCTTAGCCTTTCTCGGCTACACCTTC
CASSLAFLGYTF
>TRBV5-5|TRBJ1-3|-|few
TGTGCCAGCAGCACAGGCTTCTCTGGAAACACCATATATTTT
CASSTGFSGNTIYF
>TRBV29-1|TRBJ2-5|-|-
TGCAGCGTTGAAGGACCCCAAGAGACCCAGTACTTC
CSVEGPQETQYF
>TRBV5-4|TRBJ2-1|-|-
TGTGCCAGCAGCCCATTTGGGGATGAGCAGTTCTTC
CASSPFGDEQFF
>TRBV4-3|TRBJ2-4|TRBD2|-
TGCGCCAGCAGCCAAGGTAGCGGGGGGCAAAACATTCAGTACTTC
CASSQGSGGQNIQYF
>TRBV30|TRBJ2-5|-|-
TGTGCCTGGAGTTGGGTCGGAGAGACCCAGTACTTC
CAWSWVGETQYF
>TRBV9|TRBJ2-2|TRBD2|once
TGTGCCAGCAGCCCACCCGGACTAGCGACCGGGGAGCTGTTTTTT
CASSPPGLATGELFF
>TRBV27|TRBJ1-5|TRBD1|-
TGTGCCAGCAGTATCCCCGGACAGGGAAGAGGTCAGCCCCAGCATTTT
CASSIPGQGRGQPQHF
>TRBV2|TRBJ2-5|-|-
TGTGCCAGCAGTGGGACAGCACAAGAGACCCAGTACTTC
CASSGTAQETQYF
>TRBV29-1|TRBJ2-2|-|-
TGCAGCGTTGCGCCGAACACCGGGGAGCTGTTTTTT
CSVAPNTGELFF
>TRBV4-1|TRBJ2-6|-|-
TGCGCCAGCAGCCAAGATCAGCAGGAGATCCTCTCTGGGGCCAACGTCCTGACTTTC
CASSQDQQEILSGANVLTF
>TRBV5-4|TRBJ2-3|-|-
TGTGCCAGCAGCTCCCGCGGAGTCGGGGGTACAGATACGCAGTATTTT
CASSSRGVGGTDTQYF
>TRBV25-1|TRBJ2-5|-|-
TGTGCCAGCAGTGGACCGGACCCTGAAGAGACCCAGTACTTC
CASSGPDPEETQYF
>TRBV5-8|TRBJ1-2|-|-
TGTGCCAGCAAAGACCGGGACACTTATAACTATGGCTACACCTTC
CASKDRDTYNYGYTF
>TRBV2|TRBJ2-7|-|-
TGTGCCGCCAGGGGCGCTCAGCCCTTCGGCGAGCAGTACTTC
CAARGAQPFGEQYF
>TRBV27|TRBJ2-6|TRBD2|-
TGTGCCAGCAGTCCCCTGGCGGGGGGCCCCTTAACTGGGGCCAACGTCCTGACTTTC
CASSPLAGGPLTGANVLTF
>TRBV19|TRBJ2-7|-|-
TGTGCCAGTAGTATAGTTTGGGGGGTCTACGAGCAGTACTTC
CASSIVWGVYEQYF
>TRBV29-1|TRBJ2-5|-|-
TGCAGCGTCTCGCAGGTATCTTTTCCCCAAGAGACCCAGTACTTC
CSVSQVSFPQETQYF
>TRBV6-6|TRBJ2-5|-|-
TGTGCCAGCAGTTTTCGAACAGAGACCCAGTACTTC
CASSFRTETQYF
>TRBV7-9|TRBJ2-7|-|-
TGTGCCAGCAGCTTAGAGCCAGGTTCCTCCTACGAGCAGTACTTC
CASSLEPGSSYEQYF
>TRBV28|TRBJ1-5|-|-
TGTGCCAGCAGCGAGGATGGGGCATCCCATAGCAATCAGCCCCAGCATTTT
CASSEDGASHSNQPQHF